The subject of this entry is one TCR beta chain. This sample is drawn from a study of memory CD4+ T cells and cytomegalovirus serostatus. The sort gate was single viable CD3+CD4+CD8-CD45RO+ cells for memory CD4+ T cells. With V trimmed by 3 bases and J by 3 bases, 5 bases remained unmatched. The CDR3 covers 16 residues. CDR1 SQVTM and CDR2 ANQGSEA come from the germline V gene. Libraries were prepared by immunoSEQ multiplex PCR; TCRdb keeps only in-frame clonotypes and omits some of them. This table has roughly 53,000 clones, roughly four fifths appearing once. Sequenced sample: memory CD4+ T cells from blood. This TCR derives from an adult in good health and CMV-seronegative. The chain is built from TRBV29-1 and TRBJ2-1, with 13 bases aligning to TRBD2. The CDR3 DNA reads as TGCAGCGTTGATGGACTAGCGGGGGTCAACTACAATGAGCAGTTCTTC. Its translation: CSVDGLAGVNYNEQFF.